The 2 T cell receptor beta chains listed next were all sequenced from one sample in a study of cytomegalovirus exposure and HLA in healthy donors. PCR was performed using 60 Vbeta and 13 Jbeta primers. The assay was immunoSEQ multiplex PCR, and TCRdb's table has in-frame clones only and misses some. The table shows 110,000 or so clones, with under 85% occurring only once. The sequencing sample was made of PBMCs. The receptors derive from a middle-aged man in good health and CMV-seronegative.

This rearrangement joins TRBV11-2 to TRBJ2-5; TRBD2 agrees at 8 bases. V was clipped by 6 bases and J by 5 bases; unmatched bases: 11. The CDR3 contains 15 residues. Germline V gene lookup returns CDR1 SGHAT and CDR2 FQNNGV. The CDR3 DNA follows: TGTGCCAGCAGACCCGGGAGGGCGGGCGGCGAGACCCAGTACTTC. It is translated as CASRPGRAGGETQYF.

The rearrangement uses TRBV18 and TRBJ1-1, with D possibly matching TRBD1 (5 bases). With 0 bases removed from V and 7 bases from J, the gap between germline ends came to 9 bases. Germline CDR1 is KGHSH and CDR2 is LQKENI. CDR3 length: 13 residues. This CDR3 is CASSPPGGSEAFF. The CDR3 DNA sequence: TGTGCCAGCTCACCACCGGGGGGTAGTGAAGCTTTCTTT.